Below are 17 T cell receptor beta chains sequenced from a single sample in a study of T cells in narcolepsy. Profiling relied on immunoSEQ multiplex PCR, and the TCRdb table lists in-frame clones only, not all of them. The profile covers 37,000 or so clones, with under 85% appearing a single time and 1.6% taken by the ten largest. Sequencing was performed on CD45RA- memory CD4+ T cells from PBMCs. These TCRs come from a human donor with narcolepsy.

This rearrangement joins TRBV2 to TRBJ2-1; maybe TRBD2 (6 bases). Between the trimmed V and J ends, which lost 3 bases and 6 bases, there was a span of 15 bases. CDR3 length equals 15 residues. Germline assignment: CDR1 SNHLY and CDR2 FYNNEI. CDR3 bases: TGTGCCAGCAGTGAGGGCCCGGACTACGGCAATGAGCAGTTCTTC. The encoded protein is CASSEGPDYGNEQFF.

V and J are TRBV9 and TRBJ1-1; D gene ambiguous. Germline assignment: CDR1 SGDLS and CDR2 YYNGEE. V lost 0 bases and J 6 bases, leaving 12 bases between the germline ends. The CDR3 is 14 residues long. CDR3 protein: CASSVGFSRAEAFF. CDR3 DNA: TGTGCCAGCAGCGTAGGTTTCTCGAGGGCTGAAGCTTTCTTT.

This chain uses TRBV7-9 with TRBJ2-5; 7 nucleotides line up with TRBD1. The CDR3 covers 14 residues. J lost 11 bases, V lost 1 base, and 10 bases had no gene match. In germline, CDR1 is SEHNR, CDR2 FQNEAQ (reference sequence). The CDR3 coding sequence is TGTGCCAGCAGCTTAGAACAGGGGAGAGGGGAGCAGTACTTC. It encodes CASSLEQGRGEQYF.

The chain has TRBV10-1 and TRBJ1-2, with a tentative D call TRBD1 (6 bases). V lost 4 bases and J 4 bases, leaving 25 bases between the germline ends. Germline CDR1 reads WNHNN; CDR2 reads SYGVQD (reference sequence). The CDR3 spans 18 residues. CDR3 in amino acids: CASSVQRHRGALRYGYTF. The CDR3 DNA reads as TGCGCCAGCAGTGTGCAGCGACATCGGGGGGCACTGCGCTATGGCTACACCTTC.

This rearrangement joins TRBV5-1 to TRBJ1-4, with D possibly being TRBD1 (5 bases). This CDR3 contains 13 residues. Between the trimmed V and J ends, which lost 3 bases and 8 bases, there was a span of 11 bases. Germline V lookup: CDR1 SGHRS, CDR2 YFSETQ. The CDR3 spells CASSWGIREKLFF. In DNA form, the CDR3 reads TGCGCCAGCAGCTGGGGGATACGGGAAAAACTGTTTTTT.

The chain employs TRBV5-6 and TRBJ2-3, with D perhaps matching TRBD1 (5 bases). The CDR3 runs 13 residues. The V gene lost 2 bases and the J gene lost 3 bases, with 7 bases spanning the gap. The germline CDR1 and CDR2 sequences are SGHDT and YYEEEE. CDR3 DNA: TGTGCCAGCAGCTTCCCAGGGACAGATACGCAGTATTTT. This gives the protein CASSFPGTDTQYF. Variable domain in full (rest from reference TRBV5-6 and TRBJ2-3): DAGVTQSPTHLIKTRGQQVTLRCSPKSGHDTVSWYQQALGQGPQFIFQYYEEEERQRGNFPDRFSGHQFPNYSSELNVNALLLGDSALYLCASSFPGTDTQYFGPGTRLTVL.

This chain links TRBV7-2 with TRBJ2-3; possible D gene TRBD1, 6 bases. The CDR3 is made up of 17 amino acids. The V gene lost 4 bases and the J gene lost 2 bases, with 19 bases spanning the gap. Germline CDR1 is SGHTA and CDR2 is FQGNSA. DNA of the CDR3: TGTGCCAGCAGCTGCAACCTAACTGGACAGACCACAGATACGCAGTATTTT. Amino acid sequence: CASSCNLTGQTTDTQYF.

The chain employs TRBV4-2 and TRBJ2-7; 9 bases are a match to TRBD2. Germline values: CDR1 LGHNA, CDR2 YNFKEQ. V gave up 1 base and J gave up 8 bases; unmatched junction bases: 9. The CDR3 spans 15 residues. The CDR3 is CASSQVASGAAKQYF. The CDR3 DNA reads TGTGCCAGCAGCCAAGTGGCTAGCGGGGCTGCGAAGCAGTACTTC.

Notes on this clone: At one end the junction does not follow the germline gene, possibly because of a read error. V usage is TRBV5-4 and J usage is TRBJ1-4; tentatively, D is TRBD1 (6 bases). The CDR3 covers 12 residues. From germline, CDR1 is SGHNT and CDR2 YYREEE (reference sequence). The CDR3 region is CASSLDSEKLFF. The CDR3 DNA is TGTGCCAGCAGTTTGGACAGTGAAAAACTGTTTTTT.

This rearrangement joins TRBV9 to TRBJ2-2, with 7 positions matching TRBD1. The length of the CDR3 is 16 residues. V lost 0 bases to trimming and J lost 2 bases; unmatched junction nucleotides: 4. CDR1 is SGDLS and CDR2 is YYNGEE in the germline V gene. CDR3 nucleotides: TGTGCCAGCAGCGTAGCCAGGGGGATAAACACCGGGGAGCTGTTTTTT. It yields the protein CASSVARGINTGELFF.

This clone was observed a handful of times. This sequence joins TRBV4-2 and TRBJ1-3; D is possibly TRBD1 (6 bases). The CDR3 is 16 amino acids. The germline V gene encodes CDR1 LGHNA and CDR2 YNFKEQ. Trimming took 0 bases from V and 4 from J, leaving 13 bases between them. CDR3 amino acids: CASSQEGRQGGNTIYF. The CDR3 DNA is TGTGCCAGCAGCCAAGAAGGCCGCCAGGGGGGAAACACCATATATTTT.

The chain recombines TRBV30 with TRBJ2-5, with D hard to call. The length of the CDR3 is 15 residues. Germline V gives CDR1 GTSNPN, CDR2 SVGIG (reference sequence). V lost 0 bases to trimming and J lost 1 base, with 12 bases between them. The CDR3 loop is CAWSVSYGRQETQYF. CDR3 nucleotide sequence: TGTGCCTGGAGTGTATCATACGGCCGCCAAGAGACCCAGTACTTC.

CDR3 DNA sequence: TGTGCCAGCAGCTTGACCAAGGACACCGGGGAGCTGTTTTTT. As protein: CASSLTKDTGELFF. This chain joins TRBV7-3 and TRBJ2-2; D is unresolved. Germline assignment: CDR1 SGHTA and CDR2 FQGTGA. V dropped 3 bases and J dropped 3 bases, with 8 bases sitting between them. The CDR3 totals 14 residues.

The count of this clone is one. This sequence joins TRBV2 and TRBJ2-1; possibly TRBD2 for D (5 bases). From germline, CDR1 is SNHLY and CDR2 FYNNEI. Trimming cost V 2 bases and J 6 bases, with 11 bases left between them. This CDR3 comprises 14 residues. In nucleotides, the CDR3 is TGTGCCAGCAGTGAACTCCGGACTGCCAATGAGCAGTTCTTC. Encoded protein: CASSELRTANEQFF.

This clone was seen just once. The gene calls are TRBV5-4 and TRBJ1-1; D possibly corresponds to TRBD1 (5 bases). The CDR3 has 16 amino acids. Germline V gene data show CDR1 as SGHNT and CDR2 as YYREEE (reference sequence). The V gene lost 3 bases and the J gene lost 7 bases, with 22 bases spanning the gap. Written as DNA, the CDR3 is TGTGCCAGCAGCTCAGGGATTTTGGCAGGGAGGAATGAAGCTTTCTTT. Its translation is CASSSGILAGRNEAFF.

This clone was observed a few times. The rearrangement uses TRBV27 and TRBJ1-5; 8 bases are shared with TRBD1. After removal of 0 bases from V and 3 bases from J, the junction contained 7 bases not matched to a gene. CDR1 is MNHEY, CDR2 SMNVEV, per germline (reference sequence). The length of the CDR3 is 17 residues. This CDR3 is CASSLSSGQGYNQPQHF. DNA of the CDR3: TGTGCCAGCAGTTTATCCTCAGGACAGGGATACAATCAGCCCCAGCATTTT.

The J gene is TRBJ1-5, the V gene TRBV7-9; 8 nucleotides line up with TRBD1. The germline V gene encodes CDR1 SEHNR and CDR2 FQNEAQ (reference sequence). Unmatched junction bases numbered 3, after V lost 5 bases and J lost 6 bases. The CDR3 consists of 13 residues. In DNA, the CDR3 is TGTGCCAGCAGCCAACAGGGGGGTCAGCCCCAGCATTTT. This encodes CASSQQGGQPQHF. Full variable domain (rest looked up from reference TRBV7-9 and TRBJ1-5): DTGVSQNPRHKITKRGQNVTFRCDPISEHNRLYWYRQTLGQGPEFLTYFQNEAQLEKSRLLSDRFSAERPKGSFSTLEIQRTEQGDSAMYLCASSQQGGQPQHFGDGTRLSIL.